The 29 T cell receptor beta chains below all came from one sample that was sequenced in a study of monozygotic twins with inflammatory bowel disease. From its re-call of the 5' RACE reads, TCRdb lists each CDR3 protein once, without DNA. Its clone listing holds 200,000 to 250,000 distinct CDR3 sequences. Specimen: blood. The receptors derive from a human donor with ulcerative colitis or Crohn's disease, or a healthy co-twin of an affected twin (not recorded which).

The genes are TRBV7-8 and TRBJ2-7; the D call from TCRdb, TRBD1, cannot be confirmed without DNA. The CDR3 is 14 residues long. Germline V gene data show CDR1 as SGHVS and CDR2 as FQNEAQ. The CDR3 protein is CASSFGTVSYEQYF.

The rearrangement uses TRBV2 and TRBJ1-6; TCRdb lists TRBD1, though no DNA is available to test this call. CDR1 and CDR2 from the germline V gene are SNHLY and FYNNEI. The CDR3 totals 16 residues. CDR3 protein: CASSETTGGHNSPLHF.

The chain uses TRBV5-6 and TRBJ2-7; absent DNA, TCRdb's TRBD1 call cannot be checked. The germline CDR1 and CDR2 sequences are SGHDT and YYEEEE. The CDR3 has 15 amino acids. The CDR3 loop reads CASSLGGGRTYEQYF.

The genes are TRBV27 and TRBJ1-2. Germline CDR1 is MNHEY and CDR2 is SMNVEV (reference sequence). The CDR3 is made up of 15 amino acids. The CDR3 protein is CASSLSDPKIYGYTF.

The chain combines TRBV7-9 with TRBJ2-2; TCRdb picks TRBD2, but there is no DNA to check that call. Germline lookup yields CDR1 SEHNR and CDR2 FQNEAQ (reference sequence). CDR3 length equals 14 residues. The CDR3 is CASSLAGGIGELFF.

The gene calls are TRBV5-1 and TRBJ1-1. The CDR3 is made up of 13 amino acids. Germline V gene sequence: CDR1 SGHRS, CDR2 YFSETQ. The CDR3 here is CASGYFPNTEAFF. Variable domain in full (rest from reference TRBV5-1 and TRBJ1-1): KAGVTQTPRYLIKTRGQQVTLSCSPISGHRSVSWYQQTPGQGLQFLFEYFSETQRNKGNFPGRFSGRQFSNSRSEMNVSTLELGDSALYLCASGYFPNTEAFFGQGTRLTVV.

This chain uses TRBV4-3 with TRBJ2-7. The CDR3 consists of 15 residues. Germline loops: CDR1 LGHNA, CDR2 YSLEER. CDR3 sequence: CASSQEVAAGYEQYF.

This chain links TRBV27 with TRBJ1-2; there is no DNA to check the TCRdb D call of TRBD1. CDR3 length equals 13 residues. Germline V gives CDR1 MNHEY, CDR2 SMNVEV (reference sequence). The CDR3 protein is CASRGQSVYGYTF.

V is TRBV4-3 and J is TRBJ1-2; the D gene TCRdb calls, TRBD1, cannot be checked with no DNA. This CDR3 region has 15 residues. The germline gives CDR1 LGHNA, CDR2 YSLEER. The CDR3 sequence is CASSQARGINYGYTF.

The CDR3 spells CASQWGGAEAFF. The chain joins TRBV3-1 to TRBJ1-1; TCRdb calls TRBD1, which cannot be checked without DNA. The CDR3 length is 12 residues. The germline gives CDR1 LGHDT, CDR2 YNNKEL (reference sequence). Full variable domain (missing parts from reference TRBV3-1 and TRBJ1-1): DTAVSQTPKYLVTQMGNDKSIKCEQNLGHDTMYWYKQDSKKFLKIMFSYNNKELIINETVPNRFSPKSPDKAHLNLHINSLELGDSAVYFCASQWGGAEAFFGQGTRLTVV.

The V and J genes are TRBV5-1 and TRBJ2-7. CDR3 length equals 13 residues. Germline V gives CDR1 SGHRS, CDR2 YFSETQ. The CDR3 sequence: CASSLGQRYEQYF.

This sequence joins TRBV7-2 and TRBJ2-3; TCRdb picks TRBD2, but there is no DNA to check that call. Germline V gene lookup returns CDR1 SGHTA and CDR2 FQGNSA. There are 16 residues in the CDR3. CDR3 region: CASSLLAGTGTDTQYF.

V is TRBV12-3 or TRBV12-4 and J is TRBJ1-2. The CDR3 loop spans 12 amino acids. The CDR3 loop reads CASSDRYYGYTF.

The V call is TRBV6-1, the J call TRBJ2-3; the TCRdb call, TRBD1, lacks DNA for checking. Germline V gene lookup returns CDR1 MNHNS and CDR2 SASEGT. CDR3 length equals 15 residues. The CDR3 region is CASTSGAGRADTQYF.

The genes are TRBV2 and TRBJ2-7; TCRdb outputs TRBD1, but without DNA this stays unchecked. Germline CDR1 reads SNHLY; CDR2 reads FYNNEI. This CDR3 is 16 amino acids long. This CDR3 is CASSEVARGGLYEQYF.

This chain uses TRBV6-2 or TRBV6-3 with TRBJ1-4; the D call of TRBD1 rests on TCRdb alone, since no DNA is present to check it. Germline lookup yields CDR1 MNHEY and CDR2 SVGEGT. The CDR3 extends over 17 amino acids. This CDR3 reads CASSPGQGALSNEKLFF.

The chain has TRBV7-8 and TRBJ1-1; the D gene TCRdb calls, TRBD1, cannot be checked with no DNA. This CDR3 has 13 amino acids. Germline lookup yields CDR1 SGHVS and CDR2 FQNEAQ. The CDR3 sequence: CASSEPGGTEAFF.

The rearrangement joins TRBV7-2 to TRBJ2-3; TCRdb's D call of TRBD1 is untestable without DNA. The CDR3 spans 15 residues. Germline CDR1 SGHTA, CDR2 FQGNSA. CDR3 loop: CASSLVGGAKDTQYF. Based on the CDR3 plus reference TRBV7-2 and TRBJ2-3, the full variable domain is GAGVSQSPSNKVTEKGKDVELRCDPISGHTALYWYRQSLGQGLEFLIYFQGNSAPDKSGLPSDRFSAERTGGSVSTLTIQRTQQEDSAVYLCASSLVGGAKDTQYFGPGTRLTVL.

This chain links TRBV2 with TRBJ2-5. The CDR3 totals 12 residues. Germline V gene lookup returns CDR1 SNHLY and CDR2 FYNNEI. CDR3 sequence: CASSELRETQYF.

The chain couples TRBV6-2 or TRBV6-3 to TRBJ2-1. This CDR3 spans 15 amino acids. Germline CDR1 reads MNHEY; CDR2 reads SVGEGT. The CDR3 sequence: CASSYDFSSYNEQFF.

This sequence joins TRBV7-9 and TRBJ1-1; the TCRdb D gene call, TRBD1, has no DNA to confirm it. Germline CDR1 SEHNR, CDR2 FQNEAQ (reference sequence). The CDR3 consists of 17 residues. The CDR3 is CASSSGQGIPGGTEAFF.

The V call is TRBV11-2, the J call TRBJ2-2. Germline values: CDR1 SGHAT, CDR2 FQNNGV. This CDR3 spans 13 amino acids. CDR3 loop: CASSRENTGELFF.

The chain combines TRBV4-1 with TRBJ2-7; the TCRdb call, TRBD1, lacks DNA for checking. Germline CDR1 is MGHRA and CDR2 is YSYEKL. CDR3 length: 16 amino acids. The CDR3 spells CASSQDRTGRLYEQYF.

The genes are TRBV11-2 and TRBJ2-5. Per the germline V gene, CDR1 is SGHAT and CDR2 is FQNNGV. The CDR3 loop spans 15 amino acids. The CDR3 here is CASSLDLSTQRTQYF.

The V gene is TRBV29-1, the J gene TRBJ1-5; TCRdb reports TRBD1, a call that lacks DNA to check it against. The V gene's germline CDR1 is SQVTM and CDR2 ANQGSEA. The CDR3 spans 11 residues. This chain's CDR3 is CSVDEGGTQHF.

The chain uses TRBV20-1 and TRBJ2-5; absent DNA, TCRdb's TRBD1 call cannot be checked. Looked up from germline, CDR1 is DFQATT and CDR2 is SNEGSKA (reference sequence). This CDR3 contains 11 residues. The CDR3 spells CSVAGEETQYF.

The rearrangement uses TRBV6-2 or TRBV6-3 and TRBJ2-1; TCRdb designates TRBD2, a call that cannot be tested without DNA. Germline CDR1 is MNHEY and CDR2 is SVGEGT. The CDR3 is 16 residues long. The CDR3 spells CASSYLLAGAGNEQFF.

The rearrangement uses TRBV5-1 and TRBJ1-1; TCRdb gives TRBD1 as the D gene, but with no DNA this cannot be confirmed. This CDR3 is built from 15 residues. Germline CDR1 and CDR2: SGHRS and YFSETQ. The CDR3 sequence is CASSLGQGTNTEAFF. Based on the CDR3 plus reference TRBV5-1 and TRBJ1-1, the full variable domain is KAGVTQTPRYLIKTRGQQVTLSCSPISGHRSVSWYQQTPGQGLQFLFEYFSETQRNKGNFPGRFSGRQFSNSRSEMNVSTLELGDSALYLCASSLGQGTNTEAFFGQGTRLTVV.

This chain joins TRBV6-1 and TRBJ1-5; TCRdb names TRBD1, which stays unverified in the absence of DNA. From germline, CDR1 is MNHNS and CDR2 SASEGT. The CDR3 has 17 residues. CDR3 loop: CASRSGTVVWRDQPQHF.